These 10 T cell receptor beta chains were sequenced from one sample in a study of CD4 T cells in relation to SARS-CoV-2 and coronaviruses. This table comes from immunoSEQ multiplex PCR, and its TCRdb copy is limited to in-frame clones, with some not included. This sample has approximately 11,000 clones, with about 90% found just once. Sequencing used naive CD4+ T cells from PBMCs. Subset reported: naive CD4+ T cells isolated by negative enrichment. The receptors were sampled from an adult with COVID-19.

The chain employs TRBV7-8 and TRBJ1-5; tentative D call: TRBD1 (6 bases). Trimming cost V 5 bases and J 5 bases, with 19 bases left between them. Germline V lookup: CDR1 SGHVS, CDR2 FQNEAQ. The CDR3 covers 16 residues. The CDR3 protein is CASSQESNRVHQPQHF. The CDR3 DNA sequence: TGTGCCAGCAGCCAGGAGTCGAACAGGGTCCATCAGCCCCAGCATTTT.

The chain recombines TRBV27 with TRBJ2-7; D is unclear. The CDR3 covers 14 residues. Trimming took off 6 bases at V and 2 bases at J, with 14 bases between the two ends. CDR1 is MNHEY and CDR2 is SMNVEV in the germline V gene (reference sequence). The CDR3 DNA is TGTGCCAGCAGGCCCATGGCAAACCCCTACGAGCAGTACTTC. Encoded protein: CASRPMANPYEQYF.

Note on this clone: This same CDR3 is encoded by further DNA sequences in the sample. The chain joins TRBV6-5 to TRBJ2-7; D may be TRBD1 (5 bases). In germline, CDR1 is MNHEY, CDR2 SVGAGI. The CDR3 extends over 14 amino acids. V lost 4 bases, J lost 5 bases, and 15 bases lay in between. CDR3 bases: TGTGCCAGCAGTTTCCAAGGCAGGGTCCACGAGCAGTACTTC. It yields the protein CASSFQGRVHEQYF.

This clone was counted a few times. The CDR3 DNA reads as TGTGCCAGCAGCGGGACAGCTGGAAACACCATATATTTT. It yields the protein CASSGTAGNTIYF. This chain links TRBV9 with TRBJ1-3; possible D gene TRBD1, 6 bases. The germline V gene has CDR1 SGDLS and CDR2 YYNGEE. The CDR3 sequence is 13 residues long. Trimming cost V 3 bases and J 2 bases, with 6 bases left between them. Full variable domain (missing parts from reference TRBV9 and TRBJ1-3): DSGVTQTPKHLITATGQRVTLRCSPRSGDLSVYWYQQSLDQGLQFLIQYYNGEERAKGNILERFSAQQFPDLHSELNLSSLELGDSALYFCASSGTAGNTIYFGEGSWLTVV.

The V call is TRBV6-2 or TRBV6-3, the J call TRBJ1-2; unclear D gene. Germline V gives CDR1 MNHEY, CDR2 SVGEGT. The V end was cut by 4 bases, the J end by 6 bases, with 12 bases between. The CDR3 sequence is 13 residues long. CDR3 DNA sequence: TGTGCCAGCAGTTCCGGGCCCCAGGATGGCTACACCTTC. Its translation: CASSSGPQDGYTF.

The chain joins TRBV5-1 to TRBJ2-7, with D unclear. The germline V gene has CDR1 SGHRS and CDR2 YFSETQ. The CDR3 is 15 residues long. The ends were cut back, 0 bases at V and 4 bases at J, with 14 bases in the middle. CDR3 in DNA: TGCGCCAGCAGCTTGGAAGGTACAGCCTTGTACGAGCAGTACTTC. This gives the protein CASSLEGTALYEQYF.

The rearrangement joins TRBV7-2 to TRBJ2-5; D gene unclear. The CDR3 spans 16 residues. The germline V and J ends were trimmed by 2 bases and 0 bases, with 13 bases remaining between them. From germline, CDR1 is SGHTA and CDR2 FQGNSA. The CDR3 here is CASSLTPARHQETQYF. The CDR3 DNA sequence: TGTGCCAGCAGCTTAACCCCTGCAAGACACCAAGAGACCCAGTACTTC.

The chain employs TRBV7-2 and TRBJ2-7, with TRBD2 identical over 14 bases. The V gene's germline CDR1 is SGHTA and CDR2 FQGNSA. The V gene end was trimmed by 1 base and the J gene end by 7 bases; junction bases not matched to a gene: 6. The length of the CDR3 is 16 residues. The CDR3 protein is CASSLGRLAGGQEQYF. The CDR3 bases are TGTGCCAGCAGCTTAGGGAGACTAGCGGGGGGGCAAGAGCAGTACTTC. The whole variable domain, remainder taken from reference TRBV7-2 and TRBJ2-7, is GAGVSQSPSNKVTEKGKDVELRCDPISGHTALYWYRQSLGQGLEFLIYFQGNSAPDKSGLPSDRFSAERTGGSVSTLTIQRTQQEDSAVYLCASSLGRLAGGQEQYFGPGTRLTVT.

This chain links TRBV6-6 with TRBJ2-3; D ambiguous. The CDR3 spans 15 residues. Trimming stripped 6 bases from V and 4 bases from J, with 17 bases between. The germline V gene has CDR1 MNHNY and CDR2 SVGAGI (reference sequence). CDR3 nucleotide sequence: TGTGCCAGCAGCCACGGCAGGATTGGGTCAGATACGCAGTATTTT. Protein: CASSHGRIGSDTQYF.

The chain is built from TRBV25-1 and TRBJ2-7; a weak D match, TRBD1 (6 bases). Per germline, CDR1 MGHDK and CDR2 SYGVNS. This CDR3 has 13 amino acids. Trimming stripped 4 bases from V and 3 bases from J, with 10 bases between. This CDR3 reads CASSAQGVYEQYF. CDR3 nucleotide sequence: TGTGCCAGCAGTGCACAGGGTGTCTACGAGCAGTACTTC.